This T cell receptor beta chain was sequenced for a study of T cell responses to AZD1222 COVID-19 vaccine. The study's findings and limits: It was only after the peak T cell response that any repertoires were sampled. Females outnumbered males among donors, who were mostly white British; clonal diversity was possibly underestimated. Vaccine-associated CD4 TCRs spanned spike, dominant at 160-218 and 743-854. Spike-specific TCR breadth rose after two AZD1222 doses, and depth rose as well.

The CDR3 extends over 16 amino acids. Germline CDR1 is MNHEY and CDR2 is SMNVEV (reference sequence). The ends were cut back, 4 bases at V and 2 bases at J, with 17 bases in the middle. This table comes from immunoSEQ multiplex PCR, and its TCRdb copy is limited to in-frame clones, with some not included. The data hold fewer than 150,000 clones, with around 88% observed a single time. As concerns this clone: Its antigen remains unidentified.

The chain employs TRBV27 and TRBJ2-5, with D possibly being TRBD2 (5 bases). Sequenced here: peripheral blood, sampled on day 0 of AZD1222 vaccination. This TCR was recovered from an adult in good health. The chain's CDR3 is CASSSPTGVGQETQYF. CDR3 sequence (DNA): TGTGCCAGCAGTTCCCCAACCGGGGTAGGACAAGAGACCCAGTACTTC.